This TCR beta chain was sequenced during a study of OX40 agonist ivuxolimab in advanced cancers. Study information: One hepatocellular carcinoma and two cutaneous melanoma patients partially responded.

With 2 bases removed from V and 1 base from J, the gap between germline ends came to 8 bases. Germline-derived CDR1 and CDR2 are MNHEY and SVGAGI. The CDR3 spans 14 residues. Repertoires were generated with immunoSEQ multiplex PCR, while TCRdb's copy carries only in-frame clones and drops some. The table shows 40,000 or so clones, with 80% to 90% occurring only once. This chain connects TRBV6-5 to TRBJ1-1; D ambiguous. The source material was CD4+ or CD8+ T cells sorted from blood, sampled in a trial of the OX40 agonist ivuxolimab. The sequence derives from an adult with an advanced solid tumor such as melanoma, head and neck, liver or kidney cancer. The CDR3 DNA is TGTGCCAGCAGTTACCTCCCCGGGAACACTGAAGCTTTCTTT. This codes for CASSYLPGNTEAFF.